Below, one TCR beta chain is given with its context. The antigen remains undetermined. The record originates from a study of shared clonotypes between healthy human individuals. Findings of the study overall: Memory subsets generally showed lower estimated richness than naive subsets.

V dropped 4 bases and J dropped 7 bases, with 5 bases sitting between them. The CDR3 has 11 amino acids. From germline, CDR1 is LNHNV and CDR2 YYDKDF (reference sequence). Clones were read by immunoSEQ multiplex PCR, and TCRdb kept only the in-frame ones, dropping some. Among some 2,500,000 clones, roughly 93% were seen once, and the ten largest hold around 0.4%. The V gene is TRBV15, the J gene TRBJ2-1; D call uncertain. This receptor was identified in a man aged 18 to 29 in good health. Some clones in this sample may be carry-over from other donors' samples. Sequenced material: naive CD4+ T cells from PBMCs. The subset here: CD45RA+ positively selected. Here the CDR3 DNA reads TGTGCCACCAGCACTCAGAATGAGCAGTTCTTC. Amino acid sequence: CATSTQNEQFF.